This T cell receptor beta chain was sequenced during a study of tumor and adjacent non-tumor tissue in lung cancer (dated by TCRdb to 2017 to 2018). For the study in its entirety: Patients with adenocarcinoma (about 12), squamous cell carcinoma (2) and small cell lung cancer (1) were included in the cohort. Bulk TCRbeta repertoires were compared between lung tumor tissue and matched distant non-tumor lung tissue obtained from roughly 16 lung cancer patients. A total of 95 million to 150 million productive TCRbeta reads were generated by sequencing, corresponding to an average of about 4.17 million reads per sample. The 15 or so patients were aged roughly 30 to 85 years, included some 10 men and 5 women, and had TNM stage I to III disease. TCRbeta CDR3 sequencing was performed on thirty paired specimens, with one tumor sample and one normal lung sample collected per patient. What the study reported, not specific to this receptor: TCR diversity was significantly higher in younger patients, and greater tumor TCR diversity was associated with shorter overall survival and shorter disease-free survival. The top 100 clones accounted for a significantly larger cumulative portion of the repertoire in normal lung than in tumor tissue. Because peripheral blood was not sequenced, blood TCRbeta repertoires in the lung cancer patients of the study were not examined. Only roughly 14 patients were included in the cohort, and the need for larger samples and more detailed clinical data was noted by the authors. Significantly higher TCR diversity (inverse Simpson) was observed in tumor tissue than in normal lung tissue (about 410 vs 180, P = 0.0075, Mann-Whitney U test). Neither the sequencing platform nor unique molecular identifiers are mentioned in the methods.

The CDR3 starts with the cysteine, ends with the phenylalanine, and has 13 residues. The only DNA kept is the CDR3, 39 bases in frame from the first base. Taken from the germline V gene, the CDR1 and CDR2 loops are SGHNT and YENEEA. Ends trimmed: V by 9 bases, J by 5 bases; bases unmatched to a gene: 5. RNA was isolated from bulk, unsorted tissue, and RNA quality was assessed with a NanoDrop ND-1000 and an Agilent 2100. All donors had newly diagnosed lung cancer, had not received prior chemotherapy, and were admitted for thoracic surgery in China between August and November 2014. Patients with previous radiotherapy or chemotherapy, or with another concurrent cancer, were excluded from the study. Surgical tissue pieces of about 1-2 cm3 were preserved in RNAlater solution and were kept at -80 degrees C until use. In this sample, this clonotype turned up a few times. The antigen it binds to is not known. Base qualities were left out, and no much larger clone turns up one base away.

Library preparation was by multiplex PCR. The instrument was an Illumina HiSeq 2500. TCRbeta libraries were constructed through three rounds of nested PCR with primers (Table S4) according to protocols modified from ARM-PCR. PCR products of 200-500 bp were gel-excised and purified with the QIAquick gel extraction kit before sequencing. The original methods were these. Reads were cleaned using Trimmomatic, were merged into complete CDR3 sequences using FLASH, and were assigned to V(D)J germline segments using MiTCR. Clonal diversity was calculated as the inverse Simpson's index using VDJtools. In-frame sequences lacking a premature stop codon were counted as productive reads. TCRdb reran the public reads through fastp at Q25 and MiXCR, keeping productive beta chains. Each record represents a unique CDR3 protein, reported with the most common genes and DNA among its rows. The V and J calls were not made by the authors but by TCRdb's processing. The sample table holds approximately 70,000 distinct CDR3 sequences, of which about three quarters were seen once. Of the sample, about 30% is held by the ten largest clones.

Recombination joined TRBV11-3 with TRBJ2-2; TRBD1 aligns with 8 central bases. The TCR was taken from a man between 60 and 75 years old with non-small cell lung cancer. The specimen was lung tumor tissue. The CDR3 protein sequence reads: CARGTGGTGELFF. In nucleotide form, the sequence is TGTGCCAGAGGCACAGGGGGAACCGGGGAGCTGTTTTTT.